A single sample gave rise to the 26 T cell receptor beta chains below, sequenced in a study of CD8+CD57+ T cells in acquired aplastic anemia. The patients chosen for sequencing had shown expansion of CD8+CD57+ cells (detected by flow cytometry). It was genomic DNA that served as the template for profiling TCR beta VDJ and CDR3. MiXCR, run by TCRdb on the reads, gives a single entry per CDR3 protein. Altogether some 98,000 distinct CDR3 sequences are present, about 67% being singletons, with the ten largest covering approximately 60%. Sequences were obtained from sorted CD4+, CD8+, or CD8+CD57+ T cells (not recorded which) from PBMCs. The receptors stem from a human donor with aplastic anemia.

The chain is built from TRBV11-2 and TRBJ2-7; D perhaps matches TRBD2 (5 bases). Germline-derived CDR1 and CDR2 are SGHAT and FQNNGV. The CDR3 extends over 12 amino acids. Trimming cost V 5 bases and J 10 bases, with 15 bases left between them. This CDR3 is CASSPGGRFQYF. DNA for the CDR3: TGTGCCAGCAGCCCAGGCGGGCGGTTTCAGTACTTC.

The chain carries TRBV24-1 and TRBJ2-1; the match to TRBD2 covers 9 bases. J gave up 3 bases and V 3 bases, and 2 bases lay outside the gene matches. This CDR3 contains 15 residues. Germline V lookup: CDR1 KGHDR, CDR2 SFDVKD. Here the CDR3 DNA reads TGTGCCACCAGTGATAGCGGGAGGAGCTACAATGAGCAGTTCTTC. It yields the protein CATSDSGRSYNEQFF.

The chain couples TRBV5-1 to TRBJ1-2; D is ambiguous. The CDR3 extends over 14 amino acids. Trimming stripped 3 bases from V and 2 bases from J, with 11 bases between. Germline CDR1 reads SGHRS; CDR2 reads YFSETQ. Here the CDR3 reads CASSWGTENYGYTF. The CDR3 nucleotides are TGCGCCAGCAGCTGGGGAACAGAGAACTATGGCTACACCTTC.

The J gene is TRBJ1-5, the V gene TRBV7-9; no reliable D call. Trimming stripped 6 bases from V and 1 base from J, with 13 bases between. The CDR3 is 15 residues long. CDR1 and CDR2 from the germline V gene are SEHNR and FQNEAQ (reference sequence). CDR3 loop: CASSLKGGSNQPQHF. The CDR3 nucleotides read TGTGCCAGCAGTCTAAAGGGTGGCAGCAATCAGCCCCAGCATTTT. Full variable domain (missing parts from reference TRBV7-9 and TRBJ1-5): DTGVSQNPRHKITKRGQNVTFRCDPISEHNRLYWYRQTLGQGPEFLTYFQNEAQLEKSRLLSDRFSAERPKGSFSTLEIQRTEQGDSAMYLCASSLKGGSNQPQHFGDGTRLSIL.

The chain joins TRBV24-1 to TRBJ2-7; possibly TRBD1 for D (6 bases). The V and J ends lost 3 bases and 8 bases respectively, with 10 bases between them. Per germline, CDR1 KGHDR and CDR2 SFDVKD. The CDR3 length is 12 residues. CDR3 DNA: TGTGCCACCAGTGATCCTGGACAGAAGCAGTACTTC. It translates to CATSDPGQKQYF.

The chain combines TRBV13 with TRBJ2-7, with D perhaps TRBD2 (6 bases). Germline CDR1 reads PRHDT; CDR2 reads FYEKMQ (reference sequence). The CDR3 spans 14 residues. V lost 1 base, J lost 6 bases, and 13 bases lay in between. CDR3 coding DNA: TGTGCCAGCAGCTTAGCACGGAGGGCTGCCGAGCAGTACTTC. This gives the protein CASSLARRAAEQYF.

This clonotype was seen only once. The chain has TRBV2 and TRBJ2-7, with D possibly matching TRBD2 (6 bases). V gave up 5 bases and J gave up 2 bases, with 16 bases separating them. Germline-derived CDR1 and CDR2 are SNHLY and FYNNEI. The CDR3 has 15 residues. The CDR3 DNA follows: TGTGCCAGCAGTCTCCTCGGGAGACCCACCTACGAGCAGTACTTC. The encoded protein is CASSLLGRPTYEQYF.

CDR3 amino acids: CATSRQGAQETQYF. The DNA for the CDR3 is TGTGCCACCAGCAGACAGGGGGCCCAAGAGACCCAGTACTTC. The chain carries TRBV15 and TRBJ2-5, with 8 bases aligning to TRBD1. The CDR3 contains 14 residues. The germline V gene has CDR1 LNHNV and CDR2 YYDKDF (reference sequence). J was trimmed by 1 base and V by 2 bases; bases with no gene match: 0. The whole variable domain, remainder taken from reference TRBV15 and TRBJ2-5, is DAMVIQNPRYQVTQFGKPVTLSCSQTLNHNVMYWYQQKSSQAPKLLFHYYDKDFNNEADTPDNFQSRRPNTSFCFLDIRSPGLGDTAMYLCATSRQGAQETQYFGPGTRLLVL.

This clonotype was picked up one time. CDR3 coding DNA: TGTGCCAGTAGTTCTCAACACAGCTCCTACGAGCAGTACTTC. Its protein is CASSSQHSSYEQYF. The chain carries TRBV19 and TRBJ2-7; no reliable D call. Deletions cut 5 bases from V and 0 bases from J, with 11 bases between. Germline V gene data show CDR1 as LNHDA and CDR2 as SQIVND (reference sequence). The CDR3 contains 14 residues.

V and J are TRBV19 and TRBJ2-3, with 9 bases aligning to TRBD2. V shed 6 bases, J shed 3 bases, and the junction held 4 bases outside the gene matches. The CDR3 extends over 14 amino acids. In germline, CDR1 is LNHDA, CDR2 SQIVND (reference sequence). Here the CDR3 reads CASSGTSPTDTQYF. CDR3 nucleotides: TGTGCCAGTAGCGGGACTAGCCCAACAGATACGCAGTATTTT.

The chain uses TRBV24-1 and TRBJ2-7; D is uncertain. V gave up 3 bases and J gave up 7 bases, with 9 bases separating them. Germline V CDR1 and CDR2: KGHDR, SFDVKD. The CDR3 covers 12 residues. Here the CDR3 reads CATSDTRREQYF. CDR3 DNA: TGTGCCACCAGTGATACAAGGCGGGAGCAGTACTTC.

The CDR3: CASMGGLAGTDTQYF. CDR3 sequence (DNA): TGTGCCAGCATGGGGGGACTAGCGGGCACAGATACGCAGTATTTT. The chain employs TRBV2 and TRBJ2-3, with 11 bases identical to TRBD2. Germline-derived CDR1 and CDR2 are SNHLY and FYNNEI. This CDR3 is 15 amino acids long. Trimming at V came to 7 bases and at J to 1 base, leaving 4 bases not matched to a gene.

This chain uses TRBV11-1 with TRBJ2-7; TRBD2 agrees at 16 bases. The CDR3 runs to 16 residues. Germline trimming cut 4 bases from V and 5 bases from J; bases unmatched to any gene: 5. The germline V gene encodes CDR1 SGHAT and CDR2 FQDESV (reference sequence). CDR3: CASSSQGLAGGNEQYF. The CDR3 bases are TGTGCCAGCAGCTCTCAGGGACTAGCGGGGGGGAACGAGCAGTACTTC.

This clonotype was detected many times. The gene calls are TRBV4-2 and TRBJ2-3; 9 bases match TRBD2. The V gene's germline CDR1 is LGHNA and CDR2 YNFKEQ. V trimming: 0 bases; J trimming: 6 bases; junction bases outside the gene matches: 10. The CDR3 is 17 residues long. The CDR3 reads CASSQDSGGGPSDTQYF. The CDR3 DNA is TGTGCCAGCAGCCAAGATAGCGGGGGCGGACCCTCGGATACGCAGTATTTT.

This clonotype is medium-sized within its sample. The V call is TRBV10-3, the J call TRBJ2-5, with 10 bases aligning to TRBD2. Germline-derived CDR1 and CDR2 are ENHRY and SYGVKD. The CDR3 consists of 16 residues. The ends lost 10 bases at V and 5 bases at J; junction bases unmatched: 16. In nucleotides, the CDR3 is TGTGCCACCAAGGGAGAGCTAGCGGGAGTGGACGAGACCCAGTACTTC. This codes for CATKGELAGVDETQYF.

The rearrangement uses TRBV2 and TRBJ1-2; TRBD1 matches 7 bases. The length of the CDR3 is 13 residues. J gave up 8 bases and V 3 bases, and 6 bases lay outside the gene matches. Germline assignment: CDR1 SNHLY and CDR2 FYNNEI. CDR3 in DNA: TGTGCCAGCAGTGACGACAGGGAGTGGGGCTACACCTTC. Its translation: CASSDDREWGYTF.

The chain carries TRBV12-3 or TRBV12-4 and TRBJ2-1, with D perhaps given as TRBD1 or TRBD2 (6 bases each). The CDR3 loop spans 17 amino acids. The V end lost 1 base, the J end lost 3 bases, and 16 bases lay between the germline ends. CDR3 loop: CASSLEALGGLYNEQFF. The CDR3 DNA is TGTGCCAGCAGTTTAGAAGCGTTGGGGGGCCTCTACAATGAGCAGTTCTTC.

In regard to this clonotype: A read error may produce the germline difference seen at one junction end. J is TRBJ2-7 and V is TRBV7-9; 9 positions match TRBD1. The CDR3 is 14 amino acids. Germline values: CDR1 SEHNR, CDR2 FQNEAQ (reference sequence). CDR3 region: CASSIPGQGREQYF. The CDR3 region has the DNA TGCGCCAGCAGCATACCGGGACAGGGTCGCGAGCAGTACTTC.

The CDR3: CATLLGDEQYF. CDR3 sequence (DNA): TGTGCCACCCTCTTAGGGGACGAGCAGTACTTC. The chain employs TRBV10-3 and TRBJ2-7, with a weak D call TRBD1 (5 bases). Trimming shortened V by 10 bases and J by 5 bases, and 12 bases separated the two germline ends. The CDR3 contains 11 residues. The germline gives CDR1 ENHRY, CDR2 SYGVKD.

The gene calls are TRBV7-9 and TRBJ1-3; the D is unclear. The V and J ends lost 3 bases and 0 bases respectively, with 6 bases between them. CDR3 length equals 14 residues. Germline assignment: CDR1 SEHNR and CDR2 FQNEAQ (reference sequence). The CDR3 DNA follows: TGTGCCAGCAGCTTTCTGCCCTCTGGAAACACCATATATTTT. Residues: CASSFLPSGNTIYF.

The chain is built from TRBV11-1 and TRBJ2-3; D gene uncertain. Germline V gives CDR1 SGHAT, CDR2 FQDESV (reference sequence). V lost 1 base, J lost 0 bases, and 8 bases lay in between. The CDR3 runs 15 residues. DNA for the CDR3: TGTGCCAGCAGCTTAGGCCCCCAGAGCACAGATACGCAGTATTTT. Translation gives CASSLGPQSTDTQYF. The variable domain in full, completed from reference TRBV11-1 and TRBJ2-3, reads EAEVAQSPRYKITEKSQAVAFWCDPISGHATLYWYRQILGQGPELLVQFQDESVVDDSQLPKDRFSAERLKGVDSTLKIQPAELGDSAMYLCASSLGPQSTDTQYFGPGTRLTVL.

The chain employs TRBV9 and TRBJ1-6, with a tentative D call TRBD1 (5 bases). Per the germline V gene, CDR1 is SGDLS and CDR2 is YYNGEE. The CDR3 runs to 15 residues. V was clipped by 0 bases and J by 8 bases, with 12 bases between them. CDR3 sequence: CASSVDGALDSPLHF. Written as DNA, the CDR3 is TGTGCCAGCAGCGTAGATGGGGCGCTGGATTCACCCCTCCACTTT.

This clonotype showed up just once. DNA for the CDR3: TGTGCCATCAGTGAGTCGTCGGGAAACACCATATATTTT. Encoded protein: CAISESSGNTIYF. The gene calls are TRBV10-3 and TRBJ1-3; D is unclear. V lost 0 bases to trimming and J lost 4 bases, with 4 bases between them. CDR1 and CDR2 from the germline V gene are ENHRY and SYGVKD. CDR3 length: 13 residues.

A few counts support this clonotype. The V and J genes are TRBV20-1 and TRBJ2-3, with a possible D match to TRBD2 (6 bases). Between the trimmed V and J ends, which lost 6 bases and 7 bases, there was a span of 20 bases. The germline V gene has CDR1 DFQATT and CDR2 SNEGSKA (reference sequence). The CDR3 spans 14 residues. DNA of the CDR3: TGCAGTGCCCGGGACGTCCTTGGAGGGAATACGCAGTATTTT. Residues: CSARDVLGGNTQYF.

The V gene is TRBV20-1, the J gene TRBJ1-2, with D perhaps matching TRBD1 (6 bases). Germline V gene lookup returns CDR1 DFQATT and CDR2 SNEGSKA (reference sequence). The V gene lost 2 bases and the J gene lost 3 bases, with 10 bases spanning the gap. CDR3 length equals 13 residues. CDR3 nucleotide sequence: TGCAGTGCTAGATTCCAGGGGTACTATGGCTACACCTTC. Translating gives CSARFQGYYGYTF.

The V call is TRBV10-1, the J call TRBJ2-3, with TRBD1 identical over 7 bases. This CDR3 has 14 amino acids. Germline CDR1 is WNHNN and CDR2 is SYGVQD (reference sequence). The junction had 9 bases not matched to a gene; V was cut back by 10 bases and J by 2 bases. CDR3 sequence: CATRKRGLTDTQYF. For the CDR3, the DNA is TGCGCCACCCGAAAGAGGGGGCTCACAGATACGCAGTATTTT.